This TCR beta chain originates from a study of blood T cell repertoires in COVID-19. Study information: PBMCs, B-cell-depleted T cells, or T cells provided the cDNA or gDNA that made up the material.

Per the original methods: Estimation of nucleated cell counts was performed using reference gene primer amplification. The assay was immunoSEQ multiplex PCR, and TCRdb's table has in-frame clones only and misses some. The DNA gave D and trimming, while V, J and clone size come from that table. The sample holds hundreds of thousands of clones; around 89% are singletons and the top ten take around 4%. This clone was seen once. Recruits, aged roughly 18 to 95 years, lived in approximately 26 US areas. Sequenced input: PBMCs or T cells enriched from blood (not recorded which). This TCR came from a woman in her 30s who had recovered from COVID-19.

The CDR3 nucleotides read TGTGCCACCAGTGTCGTCGGGACAGGGGTTGATGAGCAGTTCTTC. This sequence encodes CATSVVGTGVDEQFF. The V and J genes are TRBV24-1 and TRBJ2-1, with TRBD1 identical over 10 bases. J gave up 8 bases and V 5 bases, and 8 bases lay outside the gene matches. The CDR3 is 15 residues long. The germline CDR1 and CDR2 sequences are KGHDR and SFDVKD.